Reported below is one T cell receptor (beta chain). This clone's antigen is unknown. Per-base quality was not reported, and no clone a single base away is much larger than it. These data come from a study of shared clonotypes between healthy human individuals (TCRdb year 2020). Looking at the study overall: The cohort comprised a couple of women and a few men aged 18 to 49 years. Per donor, three plates each were used for CD4 naive and CD4 memory, two for CD8 naive, and one for CD8 memory. To estimate repertoire size and how much clonotype sharing occurs between individuals, the study deeply sequenced the blood TCR repertoires of about 5 healthy adults. Different laboratories and diverse techniques were used to prepare libraries and sequence TCR repertoires, to increase sequencing depth and limit assay-specific biases. Each donor's leukapheresis produced roughly between roughly 0.94 and 9.5 billion PBMCs.

Study-wide conclusions, independent of this receptor: Based on pairwise subsampling, the degree of clonotype sharing among donors was expected to be affected by sequencing depth. Sampling was limited to blood, and TCR repertoires in tissue likely differ from TCR repertoires in blood. Larger estimated clonotype richness was generally found for naive subsets than for memory subsets. Higher generation probabilities were observed for clonotypes shared by all four sorted-subset donors than for non-shared clonotypes. Across a few donors, around 5.4% of naive CD4, approximately 3.6% of naive CD8, approximately 2.5% of memory CD4, and 0.4% of memory CD8 clonotypes were shared. Because the study included only a small number of donors, the genetic and exposure-history diversity represented was limited. Incomplete sequencing was indicated by rarefaction of sorted-subset datasets, despite the large sequencing depth.

The donors were healthy, HIV-negative adults with no recently reported acute infections or vaccinations. All donors were Caucasian adults living in Nashville, Tennessee, USA. CD4+ T cells were enriched through magnetic negative selection, after which naive cells were positively selected on CD45RA and the remaining negative fraction served as the memory subset. Blood was obtained by leukapheresis, after which PBMCs were separated by Ficoll-Histopaque density gradient centrifugation and cryopreserved in liquid nitrogen vapor phase. Analytical flow cytometry was used to check the purity and quantity of every magnetically sorted T cell population. Genomic DNA was isolated from each sorted fraction and quantified by UV absorbance on a Nanodrop 2000c. The CDR3 contains 15 residues, cysteine and phenylalanine counted. Only CDR3 DNA is held: 45 bases, read in frame from base 1. CDR1 and CDR2 were assigned from the germline V gene as SGHVS and FNYEAQ. V sheds 5 bases and J sheds 7 bases, leaving 18 bases between their ends.

TCR CDR3 regions were amplified from genomic DNA by multiplex PCR using the deep immunoSEQ assay. Extracted genomic DNA from each cell subset was spread evenly across all wells of several immunoSEQ 96-well plates, with each plate serving as a replicate. For sorted subsets, around 200 ng genomic DNA, equal to 25,000 to 35,000 T cell genomes, was loaded into each replicate PCR. Purified libraries were quantified with a Qubit 3.0 fluorometer, sized on a Bioanalyzer 2100, and re-quantified with the KAPA Library Quantification kit. Every immunoSEQ 96-well plate was sequenced on a dedicated single-read 150-cycle Illumina NextSeq 550 flow cell. The study's processing was this. Because only junctional sequences without quality scores were contained in the immunoSEQ output, filtering matching that applied to full-length reads could not be performed. To assign V/J genes and CDR3, sequences were annotated using PyIR, a Python wrapper for IgBLAST v1.9, with IMGT germline references. Reads were removed for weak V/J assignments (E-value above 1e-6), missing CDR3, stop codons, out-of-frame junctions, or ambiguous translated residues. V3J clonotypes were defined as sequences sharing the same inferred V gene, J gene, and CDR3 amino acid sequence. Percentage overlap between repertoires was computed as shared unique clonotypes divided by the size of the smaller repertoire. Repertoire richness was assessed with RTK rarefaction, the Chao1 estimator, and Recon v2.1 estimates of unobserved clonotypes. OLGA was used to compute generation probabilities for all TCRbeta clonotypes that the gDNA method yielded from four donors. TCRdb retrieved this table from immuneACCESS and kept in-frame rearrangements only. Not all clones are present; in checked studies, unresolved V genes account for under half, and no reason is known for the remainder. That table furnishes V, J and clone size, whereas the DNA furnished D and trimming. In all, the sample holds some 1.4 million clones, and 95% to 97% of those were seen once. Approximately 1.1% of the sample is held by the ten biggest clonotypes.

The sequencing input was naive CD4+ T cells sorted from blood. The cell subset or site tag for this specimen amounts to: CD45RA+ positively selected. The sequence was collected from a man aged 25-45 years in good health. The chain is encoded by TRBV7-6 joined to TRBJ1-5; a tentative D match to TRBD1 spans 6 bases. The CDR3 region has the sequence CASSPLTGNGQPQHF. The sequenced DNA is TGTGCCAGCAGCCCCTTGACAGGTAATGGGCAGCCCCAGCATTTT. Reference TRBV7-6 and TRBJ1-5 genes cover what lies past the CDR3, so the full variable domain is GAGVSQSPRYKVTKRGQDVALRCDPISGHVSLYWYRQALGQGPEFLTYFNYEAQQDKSGLPNDRFSAERPEGSISTLTIQRTEQRDSAMYRCASSPLTGNGQPQHFGDGTRLSIL.